This T cell receptor beta chain was profiled in a study of T cell repertoires in cytomegalovirus infection. The wider study: The authors used CMV epitopes that were HLA-C-restricted (recently identified) and HLA-B-restricted (well studied).

TCRdb called the reads again in MiXCR, with one record for every CDR3 protein. Counted here are roughly 800,000 distinct CDR3 sequences, 25% to 30% occurring once; the ten biggest clones make up under 15%. The CDR3 spans 17 residues. Looked up from germline, CDR1 is SGHTA and CDR2 is FQGNSA. J lost 1 base, V lost 5 bases, and 10 bases had no gene match. Regarding the study as a whole: Clonotype analysis showed dominance of the ex vivo response by HLA-C-restricted CMV-specific TCR beta clonotypes.

This clonotype was found many times. Its cognate antigen is unknown. This chain uses TRBV7-2 with TRBJ2-3; 9 positions match TRBD2. This material consisted of cultured CD8+ T cells from PBMCs, taken from culture after CMV antigen stimulation. The receptor comes from a human donor in good health (CMV status not recorded). Some clones in this sample may be carry-over from other donors' samples. This CDR3 reads CASSLSGSGGRTDTQYF. The DNA of the CDR3 is TGTGCCAGCAGCCTGTCCGGTAGCGGGGGCCGCACAGATACGCAGTATTTT.